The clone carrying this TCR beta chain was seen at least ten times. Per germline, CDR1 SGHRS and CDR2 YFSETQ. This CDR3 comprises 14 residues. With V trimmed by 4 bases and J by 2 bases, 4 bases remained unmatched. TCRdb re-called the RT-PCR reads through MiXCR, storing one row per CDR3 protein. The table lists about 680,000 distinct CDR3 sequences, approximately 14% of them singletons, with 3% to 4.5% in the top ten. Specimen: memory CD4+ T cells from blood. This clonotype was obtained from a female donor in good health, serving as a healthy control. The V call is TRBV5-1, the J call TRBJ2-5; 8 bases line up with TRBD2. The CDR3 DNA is TGCGCCAGCAGCCCTCAGCGGGGGCAAGAGACCCAGTACTTC. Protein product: CASSPQRGQETQYF.